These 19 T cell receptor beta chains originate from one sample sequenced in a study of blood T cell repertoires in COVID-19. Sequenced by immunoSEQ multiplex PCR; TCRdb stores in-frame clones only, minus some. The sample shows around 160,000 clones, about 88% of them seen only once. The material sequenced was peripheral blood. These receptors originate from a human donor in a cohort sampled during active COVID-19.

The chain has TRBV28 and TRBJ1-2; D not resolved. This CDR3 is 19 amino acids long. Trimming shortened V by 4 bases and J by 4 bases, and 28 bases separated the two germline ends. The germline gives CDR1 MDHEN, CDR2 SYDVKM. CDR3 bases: TGTGCCAGCAGTTCCGAGATGCATCCGAGCCCCTTCGCTACCTATGGCTACACCTTC. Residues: CASSSEMHPSPFATYGYTF.

The CDR3 sequence is CASSLDRGGYNEQFF. As DNA, the CDR3 is TGCGCCAGCAGCCTTGACAGGGGGGGCTACAATGAGCAGTTCTTC. The chain joins TRBV5-1 to TRBJ2-1; 9 bases match TRBD1. The CDR3 contains 15 residues. V shed 4 bases and J 3 bases; nucleotides not matched to a gene: 5. The germline CDR1 and CDR2 sequences are SGHRS and YFSETQ.

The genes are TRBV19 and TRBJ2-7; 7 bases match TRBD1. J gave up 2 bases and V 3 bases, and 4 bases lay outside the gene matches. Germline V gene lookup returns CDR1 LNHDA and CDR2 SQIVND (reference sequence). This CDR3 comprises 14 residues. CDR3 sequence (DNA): TGTGCCAGTAGTATGGGGACAGCTACCTACGAGCAGTACTTC. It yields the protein CASSMGTATYEQYF. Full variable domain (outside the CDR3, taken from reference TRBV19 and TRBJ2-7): DGGITQSPKYLFRKEGQNVTLSCEQNLNHDAMYWYRQDPGQGLRLIYYSQIVNDFQKGDIAEGYSVSREKKESFPLTVTSAQKNPTAFYLCASSMGTATYEQYFGPGTRLTVT.

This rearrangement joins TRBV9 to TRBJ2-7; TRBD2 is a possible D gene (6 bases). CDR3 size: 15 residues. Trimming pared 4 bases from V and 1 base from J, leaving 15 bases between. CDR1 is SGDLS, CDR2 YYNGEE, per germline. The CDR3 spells CASSPRLGLSYEQYF. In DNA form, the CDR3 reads TGTGCCAGCAGCCCGCGACTAGGCCTATCCTACGAGCAGTACTTC.

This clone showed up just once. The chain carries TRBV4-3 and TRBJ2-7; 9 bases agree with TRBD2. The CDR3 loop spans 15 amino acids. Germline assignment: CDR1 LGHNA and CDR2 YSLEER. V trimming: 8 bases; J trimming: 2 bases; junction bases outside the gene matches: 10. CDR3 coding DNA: TGCGCCAGCGGATTTGGCGGGGGGGGCCCCTACGAGCAGTACTTC. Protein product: CASGFGGGGPYEQYF.

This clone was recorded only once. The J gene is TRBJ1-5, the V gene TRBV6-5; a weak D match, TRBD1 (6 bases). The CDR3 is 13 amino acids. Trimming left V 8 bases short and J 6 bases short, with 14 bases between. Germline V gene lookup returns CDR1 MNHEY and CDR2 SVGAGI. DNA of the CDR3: TGTGCCAGCCAGGGGACGGCCTCTCAGCCCCAGCATTTT. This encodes CASQGTASQPQHF.

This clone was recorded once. CDR3 in amino acids: CSIPTGSSIHEQFF. The CDR3 nucleotides are TGCAGCATTCCCACCGGGAGTAGTATCCATGAGCAGTTCTTC. This chain uses TRBV29-1 with TRBJ2-1; D perhaps matches TRBD2 (6 bases). CDR1 is SQVTM, CDR2 ANQGSEA, per germline. CDR3 length: 14 residues. V was trimmed by 8 bases and J by 8 bases, leaving 22 bases between them.

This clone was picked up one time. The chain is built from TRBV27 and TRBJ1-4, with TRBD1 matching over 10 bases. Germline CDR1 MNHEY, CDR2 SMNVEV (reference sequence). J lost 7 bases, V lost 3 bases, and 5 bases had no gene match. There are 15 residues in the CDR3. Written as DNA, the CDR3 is TGTGCCAGCAGTTTTGGGACAGGGGTTGGTGAAAAACTGTTTTTT. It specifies CASSFGTGVGEKLFF.

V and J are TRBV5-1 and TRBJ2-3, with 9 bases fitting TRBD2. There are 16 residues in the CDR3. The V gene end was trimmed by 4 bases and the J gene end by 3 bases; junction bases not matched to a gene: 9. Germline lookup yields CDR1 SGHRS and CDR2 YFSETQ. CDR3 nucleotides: TGCGCCAGCAGCGTAGGACTAGCGAAGGAAACAGATACGCAGTATTTT. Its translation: CASSVGLAKETDTQYF.

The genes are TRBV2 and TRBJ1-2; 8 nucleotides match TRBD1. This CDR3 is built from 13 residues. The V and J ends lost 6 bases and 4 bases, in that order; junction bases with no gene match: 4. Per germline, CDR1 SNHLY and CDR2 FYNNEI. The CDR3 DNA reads TGTGCCAGCAGGCCCGGGACAGGCTATGGCTACACCTTC. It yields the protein CASRPGTGYGYTF.

CDR3 DNA: TGTGCCAGCAGCTTACATAAGCCAGGTCCTAACTATGGCTACACCTTC. Translated: CASSLHKPGPNYGYTF. The chain joins TRBV7-2 to TRBJ1-2; no reliable D call. Per the germline V gene, CDR1 is SGHTA and CDR2 is FQGNSA. The CDR3 is 16 amino acids. The germline V and J ends were trimmed by 2 bases and 0 bases, with 13 bases remaining between them. The full variable domain, completed using reference TRBV7-2 and TRBJ1-2, is GAGVSQSPSNKVTEKGKDVELRCDPISGHTALYWYRQSLGQGLEFLIYFQGNSAPDKSGLPSDRFSAERTGGSVSTLTIQRTQQEDSAVYLCASSLHKPGPNYGYTFGSGTRLTVV.

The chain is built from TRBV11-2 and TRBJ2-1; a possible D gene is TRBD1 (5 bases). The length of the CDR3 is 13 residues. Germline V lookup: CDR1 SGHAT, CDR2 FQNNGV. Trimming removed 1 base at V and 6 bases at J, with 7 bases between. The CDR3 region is CASSLGGPNEQFF. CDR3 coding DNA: TGTGCCAGCAGCTTAGGGGGCCCCAATGAGCAGTTCTTC.

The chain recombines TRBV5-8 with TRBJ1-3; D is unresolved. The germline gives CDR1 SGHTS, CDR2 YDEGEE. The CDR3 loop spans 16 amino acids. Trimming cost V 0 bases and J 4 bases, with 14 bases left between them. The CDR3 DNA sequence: TGTGCCAGCAGCTTGGGGGCCTCGCCAGGCGGAAACACCATATATTTT. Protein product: CASSLGASPGGNTIYF.

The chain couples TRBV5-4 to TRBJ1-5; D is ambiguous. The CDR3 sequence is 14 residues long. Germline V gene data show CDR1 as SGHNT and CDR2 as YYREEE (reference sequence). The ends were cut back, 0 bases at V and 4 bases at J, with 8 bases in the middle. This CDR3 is CASSLAGPNQPQHF. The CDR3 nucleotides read TGTGCCAGCAGCTTGGCAGGCCCAAATCAGCCCCAGCATTTT.

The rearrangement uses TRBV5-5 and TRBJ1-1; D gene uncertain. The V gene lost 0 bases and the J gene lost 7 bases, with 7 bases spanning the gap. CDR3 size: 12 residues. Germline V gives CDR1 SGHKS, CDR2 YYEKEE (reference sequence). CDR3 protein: CASSLELREAFF. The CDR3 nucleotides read TGTGCCAGCAGCTTGGAACTCCGTGAAGCTTTCTTT.

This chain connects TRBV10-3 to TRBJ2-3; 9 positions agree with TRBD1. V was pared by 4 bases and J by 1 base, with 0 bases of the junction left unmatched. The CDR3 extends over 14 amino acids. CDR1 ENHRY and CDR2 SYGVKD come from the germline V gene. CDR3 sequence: CAISGDRGTDTQYF. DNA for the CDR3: TGTGCCATCAGTGGGGACAGGGGCACAGATACGCAGTATTTT.

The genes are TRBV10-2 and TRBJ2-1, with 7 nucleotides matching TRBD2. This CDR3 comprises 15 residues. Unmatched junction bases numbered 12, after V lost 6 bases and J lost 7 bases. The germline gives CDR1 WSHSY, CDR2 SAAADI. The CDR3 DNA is TGCGCCAGCAGGGGGCTAGCGGCTTCGGGGAATGAGCAGTTCTTC. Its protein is CASRGLAASGNEQFF.

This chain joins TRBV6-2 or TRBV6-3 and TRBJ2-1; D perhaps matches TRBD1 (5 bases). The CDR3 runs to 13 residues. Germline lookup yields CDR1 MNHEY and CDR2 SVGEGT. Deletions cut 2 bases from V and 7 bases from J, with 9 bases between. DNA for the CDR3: TGTGCCAGCAGTTACGCAAGGGGAAATGAGCAGTTCTTC. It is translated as CASSYARGNEQFF.

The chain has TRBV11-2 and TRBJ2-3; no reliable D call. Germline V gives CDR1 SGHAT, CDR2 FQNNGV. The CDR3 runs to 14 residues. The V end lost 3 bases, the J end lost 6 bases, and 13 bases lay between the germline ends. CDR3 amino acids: CASSFLASTDTQYF. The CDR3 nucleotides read TGTGCCAGCAGCTTTTTGGCTAGTACGGATACGCAGTATTTT.